A selection of T cell receptor beta chains follows, all from one sample in a study of T cell responses to AZD1222 COVID-19 vaccine. Clones were read by immunoSEQ multiplex PCR, and TCRdb kept only the in-frame ones, dropping some. The sample yields 130,000 to 150,000 clones, under 95% seen once. The sequencing here drew on peripheral blood, taken on day 0 of MenACWY control vaccination. Every receptor here comes from an adult in good health. The CDR3 runs from the conserved cysteine through the conserved F or W. Each record gives: J gene, clone size, V gene, D gene, CDR3 DNA, CDR3 protein. D genes are given only for firm matches. Clone size, where shown, is once, few, many, or a class for clones that have expanded.

J: TRBJ2-2; size: -; V: TRBV5-1; D: -; DNA: TGCGCCAGCAGCTTGATGCAGAGCACCGGGGAGCTGTTTTTT; CDR3: CASSLMQSTGELFF
J: TRBJ1-1; size: -; V: TRBV9; D: -; DNA: TGTGCCAGCAGTGAACCCCAAGGGGCTGAAGCTTTCTTT; CDR3: CASSEPQGAEAFF
J: TRBJ2-3; size: -; V: TRBV24-1; D: TRBD1; DNA: TGTGCCACCAGTGACGCGACAGGGGTGGGAAAGGATACGCAGTATTTT; CDR3: CATSDATGVGKDTQYF
J: TRBJ2-3; size: -; V: TRBV9; D: TRBD2; DNA: TGTGCCAGCAGCCCCCTAGCGGGGGGGACAGATACGCAGTATTTT; CDR3: CASSPLAGGTDTQYF
J: TRBJ1-6; size: -; V: TRBV27; D: -; DNA: TGTGCCAGCAGTTTAGGGCGGCCACGATATAATTCACCCCTCCACTTT; CDR3: CASSLGRPRYNSPLHF
J: TRBJ1-5; size: -; V: TRBV2; D: -; DNA: TGTGCCAGCAACAGGGTTCTGAATCAGCCCCAGCATTTT; CDR3: CASNRVLNQPQHF
J: TRBJ1-2; size: once; V: TRBV29-1; D: -; DNA: TGCACCCATGAGGGAAGTCCCGATGGCTACACCTTC; CDR3: CTHEGSPDGYTF
J: TRBJ1-1; size: -; V: TRBV29-1; D: -; DNA: TGCAGCGTTGAGACAGGAACTGAAGCTTTCTTT; CDR3: CSVETGTEAFF
J: TRBJ2-7; size: once; V: TRBV27; D: -; DNA: TGTGCCAGCAGTCCACCGACTAGTCACGAGCAGTACTTC; CDR3: CASSPPTSHEQYF
J: TRBJ1-1; size: few; V: TRBV27; D: -; DNA: TGTGCCAGCAGTTTACGCCCGAACACTGAAGCTTTCTTT; CDR3: CASSLRPNTEAFF
J: TRBJ1-1; size: -; V: TRBV19; D: -; DNA: TGTGCCAGTAGTATCCCTGGAGGGCGAGACACTGAAGCTTTCTTT; CDR3: CASSIPGGRDTEAFF
J: TRBJ1-6; size: -; V: TRBV9; D: -; DNA: TGTGCCAGCAGCCTTGGTACTAATAATTCACCCCTCCACTTT; CDR3: CASSLGTNNSPLHF
J: TRBJ2-3; size: -; V: TRBV4-1; D: TRBD1; DNA: TGCGCCAGCAGCCAACCGGGACAGGGAACAGATACGCAGTATTTT; CDR3: CASSQPGQGTDTQYF
J: TRBJ2-1; size: -; V: TRBV19; D: TRBD2; DNA: TGTGCCAGTACAGTGCTAGCGGGGGGCAAGGTTGAGCAGTTCTTC; CDR3: CASTVLAGGKVEQFF
J: TRBJ1-4; size: few; V: TRBV15; D: -; DNA: TGTGCCACCAGCAGAGATATAGGATCGGGGGAACCAACTAATGAAAAACTGTTTTTT; CDR3: CATSRDIGSGEPTNEKLFF
J: TRBJ2-7; size: -; V: TRBV5-1; D: -; DNA: TGCGCCAGCAGCTTGTTGCAGGGACGGAGCTCCTACGAGCAGTACTTC; CDR3: CASSLLQGRSSYEQYF
J: TRBJ2-3; size: -; V: TRBV5-1; D: -; DNA: TGCGCCAGCAGCTTGGTAGGAATACGGTCATATAGCACAGATACGCAGTATTTT; CDR3: CASSLVGIRSYSTDTQYF
J: TRBJ2-7; size: -; V: TRBV3-1/TRBV3-2; D: -; DNA: TGTGCCAGCAGCCGAGATAGCGCCTACGAGCAGTACTTC; CDR3: CASSRDSAYEQYF
J: TRBJ1-1; size: -; V: TRBV4-2; D: TRBD1; DNA: TGTGCCAGCAGCCCGGAGGACAGGGCGAACACTGAAGCTTTCTTT; CDR3: CASSPEDRANTEAFF
J: TRBJ2-7; size: -; V: TRBV27; D: -; DNA: TGTGCCAGCAGTTTTAAGGGGAGCTCCTACGAGCAGTACTTC; CDR3: CASSFKGSSYEQYF
J: TRBJ2-1; size: -; V: TRBV5-5; D: TRBD2; DNA: TGTGCCAGCAGCCCCTTTTGGGGGGGACTAGGACCCTACAATGAGCAGTTCTTC; CDR3: CASSPFWGGLGPYNEQFF
J: TRBJ2-5; size: -; V: TRBV5-8; D: -; DNA: TGTGCCAGCAGCGCGGACTACCAAGAGACCCAGTACTTC; CDR3: CASSADYQETQYF
J: TRBJ1-2; size: -; V: TRBV2; D: TRBD1; DNA: TGTGCCAGCAATAAACAGGGGTTGGATGGCTACACCTTC; CDR3: CASNKQGLDGYTF